The entry that follows covers one TCR beta chain sequence. This entry comes from a study of blood T cell repertoires in COVID-19. Study-wide background: Collection of acute and convalescent COVID-19 samples took place in the United States, Italy and Spain.

The germline CDR1 and CDR2 sequences are LGHDT and YNNKEL (reference sequence). The CDR3 consists of 16 residues. Losses at the gene ends were 0 bases for V and 5 bases for J; bases not matched to a gene: 7. As processed by the authors: Estimated nucleated cell counts came from reference gene primer amplification. The table came from immunoSEQ multiplex PCR; TCRdb's copy has only in-frame clones and leaves some out. V and J calls and clone size are those listed in that table; D and trimming were worked out from the DNA. The data contain 200,000 to 250,000 clones, 80% of them singletons. The TCR comes from a woman between 65 and 79 years old with acute or convalescent COVID-19. The chain combines TRBV3-1 (or the pseudogene TRBV3-2) with TRBJ2-3, with 8 bases identical to TRBD2. Sample: peripheral blood. CDR3 bases: TGTGCCAGCAGCCAAGATACGGGAGGGTGGGGAGATACGCAGTATTTT. It yields the protein CASSQDTGGWGDTQYF.